These 32 T cell receptor beta chains originate from one sample sequenced in a study of shared clonotypes between healthy human individuals. Repertoires were generated with immunoSEQ multiplex PCR, while TCRdb's copy carries only in-frame clones and drops some. The data hold approximately 500,000 clones, with over 60% observed a single time. Sequences were obtained from PBMCs. These receptor sequences come from a woman between 40 and 55 years old in good health. Some clones in this sample may be carry-over from other donors' samples.

In DNA, the CDR3 is TGTGCCAGCAGACGTAGCGGGAGCGGAGCAGATACGCAGTATTTT. It codes for CASRRSGSGADTQYF. The rearrangement uses TRBV28 and TRBJ2-3; TRBD2 matches 9 bases. The V and J ends lost 6 bases and 4 bases, in that order; junction bases with no gene match: 8. Germline V gene sequence: CDR1 MDHEN, CDR2 SYDVKM. This CDR3 spans 15 amino acids.

This chain joins TRBV5-1 and TRBJ2-1, with TRBD2 as a possible D gene (6 bases). The CDR3 is 15 amino acids. Germline V CDR1 and CDR2: SGHRS, YFSETQ. Trimming removed 7 bases at V and 1 base at J, with 15 bases between. The chain's CDR3 is CASHPGGSSYNEQFF. Written as DNA, the CDR3 is TGCGCCAGCCATCCTGGGGGGAGTTCCTACAATGAGCAGTTCTTC.

As concerns this clone: With only one base between it and a far larger clone, this is likely a read error. This sample also contains other DNA sequences that code for the same CDR3. V usage is TRBV7-9 and J usage is TRBJ1-2; D is ambiguous. The CDR3 length is 12 residues. Germline V gene lookup returns CDR1 SEHNR and CDR2 FQNEAQ (reference sequence). CDR3 bases: TGTGCCAGCAGCTTAGGAGGGTTCTGGGCCCACTTC. Its translation: CASSLGGFWAHF.

This CDR3 reads CASSNGGEQFF. The CDR3 coding sequence is TGTGCCAGCAGCAATGGGGGAGAGCAGTTCTTC. The rearrangement joins TRBV11-3 to TRBJ2-1, with D possibly being TRBD1 or TRBD2 (5 bases each). V lost 5 bases, J lost 10 bases, and 9 bases lay in between. The germline gives CDR1 SGHNT, CDR2 YENEEA. The length of the CDR3 is 11 residues.

The rearrangement joins TRBV9 to TRBJ2-2, with D unresolved. V shed 3 bases and J shed 5 bases, with 8 bases lying between them. Germline CDR1 and CDR2: SGDLS and YYNGEE. This CDR3 is built from 13 residues. CDR3 sequence: CASSGDITGELFF. The CDR3 nucleotides read TGTGCCAGCAGCGGAGATATTACCGGGGAGCTGTTTTTT.

The rearrangement links TRBV18 to TRBJ2-7; tentative D call: TRBD2 (6 bases). CDR1 KGHSH and CDR2 LQKENI come from the germline V gene. V gave up 0 bases and J gave up 4 bases, with 13 bases separating them. The CDR3 runs to 15 residues. The CDR3 loop reads CASSPPGRGSYEQYF. The CDR3 DNA is TGTGCCAGCTCACCACCAGGGCGGGGTTCGTACGAGCAGTACTTC.

The chain recombines TRBV2 with TRBJ2-1, with D perhaps matching TRBD2 (5 bases). Trimming pared 8 bases from V and 7 bases from J, leaving 21 bases between. The CDR3 sequence is 15 residues long. Per germline, CDR1 SNHLY and CDR2 FYNNEI. The CDR3 sequence: CASEARRSAGNEQFF. The CDR3 DNA reads as TGTGCCAGCGAGGCGAGACGGTCGGCGGGTAATGAGCAGTTCTTC. The entire variable domain, with the rest obtained from reference TRBV2 and TRBJ2-1, is as follows: EPEVTQTPSHQVTQMGQEVILRCVPISNHLYFYWYRQILGQKVEFLVSFYNNEISEKSEIFDDQFSVERPDGSNFTLKIRSTKLEDSAMYFCASEARRSAGNEQFFGPGTRLTVL.

The chain combines TRBV19 with TRBJ1-5; D gene unclear. CDR1 is LNHDA and CDR2 is SQIVND in the germline V gene (reference sequence). V was shortened by 4 bases and J by 5 bases, with 9 bases between the two germline ends. CDR3 length: 13 residues. The CDR3 spells CASSTVGYQPQHF. The CDR3 coding sequence is TGTGCCAGTAGTACGGTCGGCTATCAGCCCCAGCATTTT.

The J gene is TRBJ2-5, the V gene TRBV29-1; TRBD1 agrees at 9 bases. The DNA end lines up better with TRBJ2-7; the J call may be wrong. CDR1 is SQVTM, CDR2 ANQGSEA, per germline. The CDR3 covers 15 residues. The CDR3 DNA follows: TGCAGCGTTGTGGGGGAAGGGACAGGGCTCTACGAGCAGTACTTC. This translates into CSVVGEGTGLYEQYF.

The chain uses TRBV6-4 and TRBJ2-2, with 10 bases fitting TRBD1. V trimming: 5 bases; J trimming: 6 bases; junction bases outside the gene matches: 9. The germline gives CDR1 MRHNA, CDR2 SNTAGT. The CDR3 is 16 residues long. CDR3 region: CASSSTGTGVSGELFF. The DNA of the CDR3 is TGTGCCAGCAGTTCCACCGGGACAGGGGTATCCGGGGAGCTGTTTTTT.

The chain combines TRBV10-1 with TRBJ2-1, with 10 bases fitting TRBD2. Germline V lookup: CDR1 WNHNN, CDR2 SYGVQD (reference sequence). V trimming: 6 bases; J trimming: 2 bases; junction bases outside the gene matches: 10. The CDR3 has 17 amino acids. The CDR3 DNA is TGCGCCAGCAGCTCCCCGCGGGGACTAGCGACCTACAATGAGCAGTTCTTC. Amino acids: CASSSPRGLATYNEQFF.

This chain links TRBV9 with TRBJ2-1; D might be TRBD2 (5 bases). The CDR3 covers 15 residues. V lost 1 base to trimming and J lost 0 bases, with 8 bases between them. Looked up from germline, CDR1 is SGDLS and CDR2 is YYNGEE. In DNA, the CDR3 is TGTGCCAGCAGCGTAACCGGGAACTCCTACAATGAGCAGTTCTTC. Its protein is CASSVTGNSYNEQFF. The whole variable domain, remainder taken from reference TRBV9 and TRBJ2-1, is DSGVTQTPKHLITATGQRVTLRCSPRSGDLSVYWYQQSLDQGLQFLIQYYNGEERAKGNILERFSAQQFPDLHSELNLSSLELGDSALYFCASSVTGNSYNEQFFGPGTRLTVL.

The chain has TRBV19 and TRBJ1-4; D is uncertain. The germline gives CDR1 LNHDA, CDR2 SQIVND (reference sequence). Trimming took 3 bases from V and 8 from J, leaving 7 bases between them. This CDR3 comprises 12 residues. For the CDR3, the DNA is TGTGCCAGTAGTATCCTTGGGGAAAAACTGTTTTTT. This sequence encodes CASSILGEKLFF.

Written as DNA, the CDR3 is TGTGCCAGCAGCCGAACTGACAGCTTTACTAATGAAAAACTGTTTTTT. Translating gives CASSRTDSFTNEKLFF. The rearrangement links TRBV6-6 to TRBJ1-4, with a tentative D call TRBD1 (5 bases). The CDR3 runs 16 residues. Germline assignment: CDR1 MNHNY and CDR2 SVGAGI (reference sequence). Trimming shortened V by 6 bases and J by 2 bases, and 16 bases separated the two germline ends.

The chain combines TRBV27 with TRBJ2-5; 7 positions agree with TRBD2. Matching the DNA end better, TRBJ2-7 makes the J call doubtful. The CDR3 has 18 amino acids. The V gene's germline CDR1 is MNHEY and CDR2 SMNVEV (reference sequence). The CDR3, as DNA: TGTGCCAGCAGTGCCCTACCCCAACTAGCGCTAAGCTCCTACGAGCAGTACTTC. Its protein product is CASSALPQLALSSYEQYF.

The CDR3 is CASSLPREGEKLFF. In DNA, the CDR3 is TGTGCCAGCAGTTTACCCAGGGAGGGTGAAAAACTGTTTTTT. The chain joins TRBV28 to TRBJ1-4, with a weak D call TRBD1 (5 bases). The germline V gene has CDR1 MDHEN and CDR2 SYDVKM. V dropped 2 bases and J dropped 7 bases, with 11 bases sitting between them. There are 14 residues in the CDR3.

The chain has TRBV6-1 and TRBJ1-4; D may be TRBD1 (6 bases). The CDR3 covers 13 residues. The germline CDR1 and CDR2 sequences are MNHNS and SASEGT. The V end lost 0 bases, the J end lost 8 bases, and 7 bases lay between the germline ends. This CDR3 is CASSEAGTEKLFF. The CDR3 bases are TGTGCCAGCAGTGAAGCGGGGACAGAAAAACTGTTTTTT.

J is TRBJ2-1 and V is TRBV5-1, with a possible D match to TRBD2 (5 bases). CDR1 SGHRS and CDR2 YFSETQ come from the germline V gene. The CDR3 has 16 amino acids. Trimming took off 0 bases at V and 4 bases at J, with 14 bases between the two ends. CDR3 sequence: CASSLVPGLDYNEQFF. The CDR3 DNA reads as TGCGCCAGCAGCTTGGTACCGGGATTGGATTACAATGAGCAGTTCTTC.

Concerning this clone itself: Compared with germline, one end of the junction differs, possibly owing to a read error. The genes are TRBV7-7 and TRBJ2-2, with D perhaps TRBD2 (7 bases). The CDR3 extends over 16 amino acids. From germline, CDR1 is SSHAT and CDR2 FNYEAQ (reference sequence). CDR3: CASSLEGGIYTGELFF. CDR3 bases: TGTGCTAGCAGCTTAGAGGGGGGGATTTACACCGGGGAGCTGTTTTTT.

V gene TRBV11-2 combines with J gene TRBJ1-6; D unclear. Germline V gene sequence: CDR1 SGHAT, CDR2 FQNNGV. With 4 bases removed from V and 6 bases from J, the gap between germline ends came to 13 bases. The CDR3 has 15 residues. The CDR3 DNA is TGTGCCAGCAGCTACACGACACGGTCTAATTCACCCCTCCACTTT. Its translation is CASSYTTRSNSPLHF.

V and J are TRBV4-1 and TRBJ2-1, with D possibly TRBD2 on 6 matching bases. There are 16 residues in the CDR3. V was pared by 1 base and J by 6 bases, with 16 bases between. The germline gives CDR1 MGHRA, CDR2 YSYEKL. CDR3: CASSQGWEAAANEQFF. The CDR3 coding sequence is TGCGCCAGCAGCCAAGGGTGGGAGGCGGCTGCCAATGAGCAGTTCTTC.

The chain employs TRBV7-3 and TRBJ2-1; 8 bases match TRBD2. The CDR3 runs 16 residues. The trim removed 5 bases at V and 9 bases at J, leaving 15 bases unmatched. In germline, CDR1 is SGHTA, CDR2 FQGTGA. The CDR3 region has the DNA TGTGCCAGCAGCCTTTCGGCGGGAGGAGCTGGTGGTGAGCAGTTCTTC. As protein: CASSLSAGGAGGEQFF.

This clone showed up just a few times. This chain connects TRBV7-8 to TRBJ2-2, with 7 bases aligning to TRBD2. Germline CDR1 SGHVS, CDR2 FQNEAQ. The V and J ends lost 4 bases and 8 bases, in that order; junction bases with no gene match: 16. The CDR3 is made up of 17 amino acids. The CDR3 reads CASSSLKRAGVVGELFF. CDR3 DNA: TGTGCCAGCAGCTCACTTAAGAGGGCGGGAGTAGTTGGGGAGCTGTTTTTT.

The gene calls are TRBV19 and TRBJ2-6, with D tentatively TRBD2 (6 bases). There are 15 residues in the CDR3. Trimming removed 10 bases from V and 0 bases from J, with 13 bases in between. Germline V gene data show CDR1 as LNHDA and CDR2 as SQIVND (reference sequence). CDR3 sequence: CATRDGGSGANVLTF. The CDR3 DNA reads TGTGCCACCCGGGACGGGGGCTCTGGGGCCAACGTCCTGACTTTC.

The chain has TRBV2 and TRBJ2-3; a weak D match, TRBD2 (5 bases). The V gene lost 1 base and the J gene lost 3 bases, with 11 bases spanning the gap. Per germline, CDR1 SNHLY and CDR2 FYNNEI. This CDR3 region has 15 residues. The CDR3 DNA reads TGTGCCAGCAGTGAAGGAGGGTTACGTACAGATACGCAGTATTTT. Its protein is CASSEGGLRTDTQYF.

The rearrangement links TRBV14 to TRBJ2-3, with TRBD2 matching 10 bases. The CDR3 has 18 amino acids. After removal of 3 bases from V and 4 bases from J, the junction contained 13 bases not matched to a gene. The germline gives CDR1 SGHDN, CDR2 FVKESK. Here the CDR3 DNA reads TGTGCCAGCAGCCATGGCGGGCTAGCGGGAGTAGGCCCAGATACGCAGTATTTT. Protein: CASSHGGLAGVGPDTQYF. The full variable domain, completed using reference TRBV14 and TRBJ2-3, is EAGVTQFPSHSVIEKGQTVTLRCDPISGHDNLYWYRRVMGKEIKFLLHFVKESKQDESGMPNNRFLAERTGGTYSTLKVQPAELEDSGVYFCASSHGGLAGVGPDTQYFGPGTRLTVL.

The chain joins TRBV10-3 to TRBJ2-7, with D unresolved. Trimming left V 0 bases short and J 0 bases short, with 15 bases between. The CDR3 is 17 residues long. In germline, CDR1 is ENHRY, CDR2 SYGVKD. The CDR3 is CAISESKDELFSYEQYF. In DNA form, the CDR3 reads TGTGCCATCAGTGAGTCTAAAGACGAACTTTTCTCCTACGAGCAGTACTTC.

The chain couples TRBV4-1 to TRBJ2-1, with 10 bases that match TRBD1. In germline, CDR1 is MGHRA, CDR2 YSYEKL. The length of the CDR3 is 16 residues. V gave up 4 bases and J gave up 12 bases; unmatched junction bases: 15. For the CDR3, the DNA is TGCGCCAGCAGCCCGTCCGGGACAGGGGACTTATGGGGGCAGTTCTTC. Protein sequence: CASSPSGTGDLWGQFF.

This chain links TRBV19 with TRBJ2-7; D may be TRBD1 or TRBD2 (5 bases each). This CDR3 comprises 16 residues. Germline V gene data show CDR1 as LNHDA and CDR2 as SQIVND (reference sequence). V gave up 2 bases and J gave up 1 base, with 15 bases separating them. CDR3 sequence: CASSISRDASSYEQYF. The CDR3 DNA follows: TGTGCCAGTAGTATATCCCGGGACGCCTCGTCCTACGAGCAGTACTTC.

The chain has TRBV2 and TRBJ2-7; 10 bases agree with TRBD2. From germline, CDR1 is SNHLY and CDR2 FYNNEI. The trim removed 3 bases at V and 7 bases at J, leaving 6 bases unmatched. The CDR3 is made up of 14 amino acids. CDR3 sequence: CASSDLAGVREQYF. CDR3 in DNA: TGTGCCAGCAGTGACCTAGCGGGAGTGCGGGAGCAGTACTTC.

This sequence joins TRBV19 and TRBJ2-1; the match to TRBD1 covers 9 bases. Germline loops: CDR1 LNHDA, CDR2 SQIVND (reference sequence). V dropped 1 base and J dropped 6; count of bases not matched to a gene: 7. The CDR3 contains 16 residues. CDR3 region: CASSIGDRAFGNEQFF. Here the CDR3 DNA reads TGTGCCAGTAGTATAGGGGACAGGGCGTTCGGCAATGAGCAGTTCTTC. The full variable domain, with the rest looked up from reference TRBV19 and TRBJ2-1, is DGGITQSPKYLFRKEGQNVTLSCEQNLNHDAMYWYRQDPGQGLRLIYYSQIVNDFQKGDIAEGYSVSREKKESFPLTVTSAQKNPTAFYLCASSIGDRAFGNEQFFGPGTRLTVL.

V and J are TRBV9 and TRBJ2-7; D is possibly TRBD1 or TRBD2 (5 bases each). The V gene lost 2 bases and the J gene lost 2 bases, with 11 bases spanning the gap. The CDR3 covers 14 residues. Germline assignment: CDR1 SGDLS and CDR2 YYNGEE. As DNA, the CDR3 is TGTGCCAGCAGCGTGGGGCAGGGACCCTACGAGCAGTACTTC. Translated: CASSVGQGPYEQYF.